Listed below are T cell receptor beta chains from one sample, sequenced in a study of type 1 regulatory T cells. TCRdb recomputed calls from the reads with MiXCR, one row per CDR3 protein. The profile shows about 68,000 distinct CDR3 sequences, roughly three fifths of them singletons. These TCRs are of unknown antigen specificity. The sample was cultured T cells, either the whole culture or a sorted T cell fraction (not recorded which). The receptor set was obtained from a human donor in good health. The CDR3 runs from the conserved cysteine through the conserved F or W. Size is omitted from some rows. Given values are once, few, many or a class for expanded clones.

v_call: TRBV4-1
j_call: TRBJ1-2
clone_size: .
cdr3_aa: CASSPTGIVNYGYTF

v_call: TRBV20-1
j_call: TRBJ2-1
clone_size: .
cdr3_aa: CSARKGLAGDKNEQFF

v_call: TRBV6-6
j_call: TRBJ2-7
clone_size: .
cdr3_aa: CASSYTPGLAGGPFPEQYF

v_call: TRBV19
j_call: TRBJ2-2
clone_size: few
cdr3_aa: CATDQVGTGELFF

v_call: TRBV20-1
j_call: TRBJ2-1
clone_size: .
cdr3_aa: CSAKKVSGSYNEQFF

v_call: TRBV19
j_call: TRBJ1-4
clone_size: .
cdr3_aa: CASTGTATNEKLFF

v_call: TRBV5-1
j_call: TRBJ2-3
clone_size: .
cdr3_aa: CASSLRELGTDTQYF

v_call: TRBV7-2
j_call: TRBJ2-1
clone_size: .
cdr3_aa: CASSSSLAGGSYNEQFF

v_call: TRBV5-1
j_call: TRBJ2-5
clone_size: few
cdr3_aa: CASSIGLAPGETQYF

v_call: TRBV5-1
j_call: TRBJ2-1
clone_size: .
cdr3_aa: CASSLVPSGEQFF

v_call: TRBV28
j_call: TRBJ2-2
clone_size: many
cdr3_aa: CASIGLASPGELFF

v_call: TRBV4-3
j_call: TRBJ2-1
clone_size: .
cdr3_aa: CASSQDLPSGSYNEQFF

v_call: TRBV7-2
j_call: TRBJ1-6
clone_size: .
cdr3_aa: CASSLVGSVNSPLHF

v_call: TRBV7-2
j_call: TRBJ2-5
clone_size: few
cdr3_aa: CASSLVTSGNRRGAETQYF

v_call: TRBV7-2
j_call: TRBJ2-7
clone_size: .
cdr3_aa: CASSPGLANYEQYF

v_call: TRBV6-1
j_call: TRBJ2-3
clone_size: .
cdr3_aa: CASSDWDTQYF

v_call: TRBV20-1
j_call: TRBJ2-1
clone_size: .
cdr3_aa: CSATWVAGGPSEQFF

v_call: TRBV12-3/TRBV12-4
j_call: TRBJ2-1
clone_size: .
cdr3_aa: CASLGQGTSGSSYNEQFF

v_call: TRBV12-3/TRBV12-4
j_call: TRBJ2-1
clone_size: .
cdr3_aa: CASSGMLGLAGYNEQFF

v_call: TRBV20-1
j_call: TRBJ2-5
clone_size: .
cdr3_aa: CSASPLRRETQYF

v_call: TRBV6-6
j_call: TRBJ2-7
clone_size: .
cdr3_aa: CASRGASGRPRSDEQYF

v_call: TRBV20-1
j_call: TRBJ2-1
clone_size: few
cdr3_aa: CSARKTSGPGSYNEQFF

v_call: TRBV5-4
j_call: TRBJ2-5
clone_size: .
cdr3_aa: CASSLDGQSQETQYF

v_call: TRBV19
j_call: TRBJ2-7
clone_size: .
cdr3_aa: CASSRGWTGAYEQYF

v_call: TRBV20-1
j_call: TRBJ1-5
clone_size: .
cdr3_aa: CSTTPIENNQPQHF

v_call: TRBV20-1
j_call: TRBJ2-1
clone_size: .
cdr3_aa: CSASGAEPRNEQFF

v_call: TRBV7-9
j_call: TRBJ2-1
clone_size: .
cdr3_aa: CASSPKVASGRNEQFF

v_call: TRBV10-1
j_call: TRBJ2-4
clone_size: .
cdr3_aa: CASSDGLAGGLAKNIQYF

v_call: TRBV5-1
j_call: TRBJ2-1
clone_size: .
cdr3_aa: CASSLAPDSRDEQFF

v_call: TRBV3-1
j_call: TRBJ1-1
clone_size: .
cdr3_aa: CASSQRVAGNTEAFF

v_call: TRBV23-1
j_call: TRBJ2-1
clone_size: few
cdr3_aa: CASSQKLRRERMEAEQFF